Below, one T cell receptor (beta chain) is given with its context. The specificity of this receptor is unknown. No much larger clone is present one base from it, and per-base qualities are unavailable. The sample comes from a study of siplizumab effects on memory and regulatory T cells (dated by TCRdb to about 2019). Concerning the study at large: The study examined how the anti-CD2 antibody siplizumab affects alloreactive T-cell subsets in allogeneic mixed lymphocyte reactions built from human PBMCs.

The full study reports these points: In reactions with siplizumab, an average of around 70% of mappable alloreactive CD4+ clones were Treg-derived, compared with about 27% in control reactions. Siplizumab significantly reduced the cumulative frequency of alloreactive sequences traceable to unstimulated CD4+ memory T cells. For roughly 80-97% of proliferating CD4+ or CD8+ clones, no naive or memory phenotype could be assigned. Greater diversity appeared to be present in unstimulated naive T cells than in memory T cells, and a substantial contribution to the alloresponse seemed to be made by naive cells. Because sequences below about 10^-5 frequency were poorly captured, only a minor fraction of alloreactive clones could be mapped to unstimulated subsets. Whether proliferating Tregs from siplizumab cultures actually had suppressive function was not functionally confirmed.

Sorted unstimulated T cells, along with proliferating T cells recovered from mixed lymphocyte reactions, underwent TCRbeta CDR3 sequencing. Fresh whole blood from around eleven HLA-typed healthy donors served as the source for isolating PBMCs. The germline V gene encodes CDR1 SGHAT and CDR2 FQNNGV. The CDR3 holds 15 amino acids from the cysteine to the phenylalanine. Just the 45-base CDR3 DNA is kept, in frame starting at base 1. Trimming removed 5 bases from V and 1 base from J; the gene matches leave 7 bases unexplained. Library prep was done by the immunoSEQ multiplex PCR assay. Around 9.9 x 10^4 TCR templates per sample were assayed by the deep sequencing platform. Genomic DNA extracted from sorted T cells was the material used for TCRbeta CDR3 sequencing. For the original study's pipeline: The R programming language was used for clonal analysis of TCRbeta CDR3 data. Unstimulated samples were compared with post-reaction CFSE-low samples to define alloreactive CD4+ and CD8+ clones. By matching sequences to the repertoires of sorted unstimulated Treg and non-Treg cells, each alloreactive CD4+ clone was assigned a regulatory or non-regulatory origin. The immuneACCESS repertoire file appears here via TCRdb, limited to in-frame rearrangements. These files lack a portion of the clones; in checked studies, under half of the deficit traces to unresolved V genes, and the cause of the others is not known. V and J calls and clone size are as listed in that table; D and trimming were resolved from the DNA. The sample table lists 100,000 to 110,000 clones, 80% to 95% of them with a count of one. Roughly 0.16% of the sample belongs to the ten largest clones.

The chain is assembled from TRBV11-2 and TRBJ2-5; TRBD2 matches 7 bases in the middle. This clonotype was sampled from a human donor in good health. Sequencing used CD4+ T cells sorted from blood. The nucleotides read TGTGCCAGCAGCATAGGCACTAGCGTCCAAGAGACCCAGTACTTC. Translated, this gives CASSIGTSVQETQYF.